A selection of T cell receptor beta chains follows, all from one sample in a study of vaccination and CD4 T cells after COVID-19. TCRdb recomputed calls from the PCR reads with MiXCR, one row per CDR3 protein. The table has thousands of distinct CDR3 sequences, around 34% seen once. These receptors have no identified antigens. Source material: CD4+ T cells from blood, cultured in vitro. These receptors all come from a human donor in good health. The CDR3 runs from the conserved cysteine through the conserved F or W. The D gene is left open where the match is weak. Some rows have no size entry. The others give once, few or many, or a class for an expanded clone.

size | J | V | D | CDR3 | DNA
- | TRBJ2-7 | TRBV6-2/TRBV6-3 | - | CASSPVRGLYEQYF | TGTGCCAGCAGTCCGGTCCGGGGCCTCTACGAGCAGTACTTC
- | TRBJ1-1 | TRBV6-5 | - | CASSYGSFRDTEAFF | TGTGCCAGCAGTTACGGATCGTTTAGGGACACTGAAGCTTTCTTT
large | TRBJ2-4 | TRBV27 | - | CASSPPDRNIQYF | TGTGCCAGCAGTCCACCGGACAGAAACATTCAGTACTTC
medium-sized | TRBJ1-2 | TRBV6-2/TRBV6-3 | - | CASRGVRSGGYTF | TGTGCCAGCAGGGGAGTCCGATCGGGGGGCTACACCTTC
few | TRBJ1-3 | TRBV20-1 | TRBD1 | CSARQGGNTIYF | TGCAGTGCTCGACAGGGAGGTAACACCATATATTTT
- | TRBJ1-2 | TRBV30 | - | CARDSGYGYTF | TGTGCCCGGGACTCCGGATATGGCTACACCTTC
- | TRBJ2-7 | TRBV6-5 | - | CASSYSISPSYEQYF | TGTGCCAGCAGTTACTCGATCTCCCCCTCCTACGAGCAGTACTTC
medium-sized | TRBJ1-5 | TRBV28 | - | CASSFGGGVGQPQHF | TGTGCCAGCAGTTTTGGAGGAGGGGTTGGCCAGCCCCAGCATTTT
- | TRBJ2-3 | TRBV20-1 | - | CSAYGAPRDTQYF | TGCAGTGCTTATGGGGCACCGCGGGATACGCAGTATTTT
- | TRBJ1-1 | TRBV7-2 | - | CASSHGAGMNTEAFF | TGTGCCAGCAGCCATGGGGCGGGGATGAACACTGAAGCTTTCTTT
- | TRBJ2-1 | TRBV20-1 | TRBD2 | CSAVTLSGMWYNEQFF | TGCAGTGCCGTTACGCTCAGCGGGATGTGGTACAATGAGCAGTTCTTC
- | TRBJ2-7 | TRBV5-1 | - | CASSLGALRYEQYF | TGCGCCAGCAGCTTGGGAGCGCTTCGGTACGAGCAGTACTTC
- | TRBJ1-6 | TRBV7-3 | - | CASSSPNSPLHF | TGTGCCAGCAGCTCTCCGAATTCACCCCTCCACTTT
few | TRBJ1-1 | TRBV12-3/TRBV12-4 | TRBD1 | CASSLAQGPLNTEAFF | TGTGCCAGCAGTTTAGCACAGGGGCCTTTGAACACTGAAGCTTTCTTT
- | TRBJ1-6 | TRBV6-1 | - | CAVSGLPGNSPLHF | TGTGCCGTCTCTGGGCTCCCAGGGAATTCACCCCTCCACTTT
- | TRBJ2-3 | TRBV4-3 | - | CASSHSLGGSPTDTQYF | TGCGCCAGCAGCCATTCTCTAGGGGGGAGTCCCACAGATACGCAGTATTTT
few | TRBJ1-5 | TRBV2 | - | CASSRGQPQHF | TGTGCCAGCAGTAGGGGCCAACCCCAGCATTTT
- | TRBJ1-5 | TRBV20-1 | TRBD1 | CSAVLSTGERPQHF | TGCAGTGCGGTTTTATCTACAGGGGAAAGGCCCCAGCATTTT
- | TRBJ2-7 | TRBV30 | TRBD2 | CACRVAGAMGKQYF | TGTGCCTGCCGCGTAGCGGGAGCAATGGGCAAGCAGTACTTC
few | TRBJ2-1 | TRBV20-1 | TRBD2 | CSATGRTSSSYNEQFF | TGCAGTGCCACCGGCCGGACTAGCAGCTCCTACAATGAGCAGTTCTTC
few | TRBJ2-1 | TRBV20-1 | - | CSARVPRRGNEQFF | TGCAGTGCTAGAGTTCCAAGAAGGGGGAATGAGCAGTTCTTC
- | TRBJ1-2 | TRBV6-1 | - | CASSEAGYGYTF | TGTGCCAGCAGTGAAGCCGGCTATGGCTACACCTTC
few | TRBJ2-7 | TRBV20-1 | - | CSARDAREAHYEQYF | TGCAGTGCTAGAGATGCGAGGGAGGCTCACTACGAGCAGTACTTC
- | TRBJ2-7 | TRBV19 | - | CASSKDPSSYEQYF | TGTGCCAGTAGTAAGGACCCGAGCTCCTACGAGCAGTACTTC
few | TRBJ2-7 | TRBV11-2 | - | CASTRGTGYEQYF | TGTGCCAGCACAAGGGGGACGGGCTACGAGCAGTACTTC
- | TRBJ2-5 | TRBV20-1 | - | CSARPRAETQYF | TGCAGTGCCCGACCCAGGGCCGAGACCCAGTACTTC